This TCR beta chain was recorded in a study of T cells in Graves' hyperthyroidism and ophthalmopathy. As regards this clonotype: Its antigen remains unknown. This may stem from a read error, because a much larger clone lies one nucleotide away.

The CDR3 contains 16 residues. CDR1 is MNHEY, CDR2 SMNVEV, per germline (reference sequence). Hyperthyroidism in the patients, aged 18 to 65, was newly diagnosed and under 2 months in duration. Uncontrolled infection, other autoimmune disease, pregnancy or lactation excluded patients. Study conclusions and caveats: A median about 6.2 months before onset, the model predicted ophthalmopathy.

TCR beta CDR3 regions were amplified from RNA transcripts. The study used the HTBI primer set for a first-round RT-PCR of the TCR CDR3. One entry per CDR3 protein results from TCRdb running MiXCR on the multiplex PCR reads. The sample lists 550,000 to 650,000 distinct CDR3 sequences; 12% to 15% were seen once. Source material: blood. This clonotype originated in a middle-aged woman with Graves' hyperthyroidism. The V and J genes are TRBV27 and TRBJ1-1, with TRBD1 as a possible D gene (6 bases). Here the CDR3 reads CTSSSGAGRVNTEAFF. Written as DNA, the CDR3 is TGTACCAGCAGTTCGGGGGCCGGTCGGGTGAACACTGAAGCTTTCTTT.